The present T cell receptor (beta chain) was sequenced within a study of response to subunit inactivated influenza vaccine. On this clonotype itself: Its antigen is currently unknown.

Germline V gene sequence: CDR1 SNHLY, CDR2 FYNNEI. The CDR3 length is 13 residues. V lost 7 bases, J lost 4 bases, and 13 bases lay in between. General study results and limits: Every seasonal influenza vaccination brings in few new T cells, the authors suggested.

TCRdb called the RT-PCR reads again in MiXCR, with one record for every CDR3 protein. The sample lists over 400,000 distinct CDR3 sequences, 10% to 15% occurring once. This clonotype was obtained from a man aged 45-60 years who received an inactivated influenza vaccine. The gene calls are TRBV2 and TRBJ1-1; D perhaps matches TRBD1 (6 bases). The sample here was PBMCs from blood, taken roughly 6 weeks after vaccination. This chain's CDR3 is CASTLRGLTEAFF. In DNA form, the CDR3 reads TGTGCCAGCACCCTACGGGGGCTCACTGAAGCTTTCTTT.